These 9 T cell receptor beta chains came from one sample sequenced in a study of beta chain features in type 1 diabetes. Whole-study findings and limits: Shortening of TCRB CDR3s, moderate but significant, appeared in all four CD4+ subsets of Type 1 diabetes patients.

The whole isolated RNA underwent reverse transcription, so sequencing captured expressed TCRB transcripts. Sequenced by immunoSEQ multiplex PCR; TCRdb stores in-frame clones only, minus some. Altogether just under 150,000 clones are present, about 12% being singletons, with the ten largest covering less than 1.5%. Their recognized antigens are unknown. The sample was central memory CD4+ T cells from blood. These receptors were collected from a man aged 18 to 29 with type 1 diabetes.

This clone came up a few times. The chain recombines TRBV11-3 with TRBJ2-1; a weak D match, TRBD1 (6 bases). This CDR3 comprises 15 residues. Germline V gene sequence: CDR1 SGHNT, CDR2 YENEEA. With 0 bases removed from V and 6 bases from J, the gap between germline ends came to 12 bases. CDR3 amino acids: CASSLDGRGSNEQFF. The CDR3 DNA is TGTGCCAGCAGCTTAGACGGCAGGGGTTCCAATGAGCAGTTCTTC. The full variable domain, with the rest looked up from reference TRBV11-3 and TRBJ2-1, is EAGVVQSPRYKIIEKKQPVAFWCNPISGHNTLYWYLQNLGQGPELLIRYENEEAVDDSQLPKDRFSAERLKGVDSTLKIQPAELGDSAVYLCASSLDGRGSNEQFFGPGTRLTVL.

The chain employs TRBV5-4 and TRBJ1-1, with D possibly TRBD1 on 5 matching bases. The V gene lost 5 bases and the J gene lost 3 bases, with 11 bases spanning the gap. The CDR3 consists of 13 residues. Germline assignment: CDR1 SGHNT and CDR2 YYREEE (reference sequence). CDR3 loop: CASRRAGYTEAFF. CDR3 nucleotide sequence: TGTGCCAGCAGGAGAGCAGGGTACACTGAAGCTTTCTTT.

V gene TRBV18 combines with J gene TRBJ2-7, with TRBD2 as a possible D gene (5 bases). V was shortened by 6 bases and J by 1 base, with 13 bases between the two germline ends. There are 14 residues in the CDR3. CDR1 KGHSH and CDR2 LQKENI come from the germline V gene. The CDR3: CASSRGSPSYEQYF. In nucleotides, the CDR3 is TGTGCCAGCTCCCGAGGGAGTCCTTCCTACGAGCAGTACTTC.

Comments on this clone: Other DNA sequences in this sample translate to the same CDR3. This chain joins TRBV6-6 and TRBJ2-3; D unclear. This CDR3 spans 13 amino acids. In germline, CDR1 is MNHNY, CDR2 SVGAGI (reference sequence). Trimming pared 6 bases from V and 5 bases from J, leaving 12 bases between. In DNA, the CDR3 is TGTGCCAGCAGCCTCCGAGGTCTAGATACGCAGTATTTT. This translates into CASSLRGLDTQYF.

The sample holds many counts of this clone. J is TRBJ2-6 and V is TRBV5-1; TRBD1 is a possible D gene (7 bases). V lost 3 bases to trimming and J lost 0 bases, with 19 bases between them. Germline CDR1 reads SGHRS; CDR2 reads YFSETQ. The CDR3 spans 19 residues. In nucleotides, the CDR3 is TGCGCCAGCAGCTACAGCAGGGGGGAGAAATCCTCTGGGGCCAACGTCCTGACTTTC. Translated, it gives CASSYSRGEKSSGANVLTF.

The V call is TRBV27, the J call TRBJ2-3; D not resolved. There are 16 residues in the CDR3. CDR1 and CDR2 (germline): MNHEY, SMNVEV (reference sequence). Trimming shortened V by 2 bases and J by 0 bases, and 12 bases separated the two germline ends. This CDR3 reads CASSLKGFSSTDTQYF. The CDR3 coding sequence is TGTGCCAGCAGTTTAAAGGGCTTTTCTAGCACAGATACGCAGTATTTT.

In its sample, this clone was seen a few times. This chain links TRBV5-5 with TRBJ2-1, with 14 nucleotides matching TRBD2. This CDR3 is built from 17 residues. Germline CDR1 and CDR2: SGHKS and YYEKEE (reference sequence). Germline trimming cut 4 bases from V and 4 bases from J; bases unmatched to any gene: 7. CDR3 region: CASSPVGLAGGYNEQFF. CDR3 bases: TGTGCCAGCAGCCCCGTCGGACTAGCGGGGGGTTACAATGAGCAGTTCTTC.

This clone was observed a handful of times. The rearrangement joins TRBV27 to TRBJ2-7; D not resolved. CDR3 size: 13 residues. V lost 3 bases and J 0 bases, leaving 6 bases between the germline ends. Looked up from germline, CDR1 is MNHEY and CDR2 is SMNVEV (reference sequence). The DNA for the CDR3 is TGTGCCAGCAGTTTTATACACTCCTACGAGCAGTACTTC. Protein product: CASSFIHSYEQYF.

V and J are TRBV18 and TRBJ2-3; D possibly corresponds to TRBD1 (6 bases). Trimming shortened V by 1 base and J by 3 bases, and 11 bases separated the two germline ends. Germline loops: CDR1 KGHSH, CDR2 LQKENI. The length of the CDR3 is 15 residues. CDR3 amino acids: CASSPLGAETDTQYF. CDR3 nucleotide sequence: TGTGCCAGCTCACCACTGGGGGCTGAAACAGATACGCAGTATTTT.